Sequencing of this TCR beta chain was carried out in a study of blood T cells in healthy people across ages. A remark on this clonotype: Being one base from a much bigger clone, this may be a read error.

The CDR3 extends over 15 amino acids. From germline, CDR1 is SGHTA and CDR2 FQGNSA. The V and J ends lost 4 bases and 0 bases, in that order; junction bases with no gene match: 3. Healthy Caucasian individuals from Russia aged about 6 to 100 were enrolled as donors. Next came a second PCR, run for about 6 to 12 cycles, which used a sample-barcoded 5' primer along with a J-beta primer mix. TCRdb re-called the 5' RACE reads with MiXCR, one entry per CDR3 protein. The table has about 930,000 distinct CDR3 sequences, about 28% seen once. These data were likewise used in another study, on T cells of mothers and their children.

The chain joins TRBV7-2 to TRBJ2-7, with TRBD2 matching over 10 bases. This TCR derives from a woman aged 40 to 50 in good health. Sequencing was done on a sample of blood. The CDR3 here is CASSSRTSGSYEQYF. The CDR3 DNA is TGTGCCAGCAGCTCCCGGACTAGCGGCTCCTACGAGCAGTACTTC. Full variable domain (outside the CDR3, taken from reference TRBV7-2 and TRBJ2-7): GAGVSQSPSNKVTEKGKDVELRCDPISGHTALYWYRQSLGQGLEFLIYFQGNSAPDKSGLPSDRFSAERTGGSVSTLTIQRTQQEDSAVYLCASSSRTSGSYEQYFGPGTRLTVT.